This T cell receptor (beta chain) was retrieved from a study of shared clonotypes between healthy human individuals. Overall study: In total, the donors were two women and a few men aged 18 to 49. Study-wide results and caveats: Large sequencing depth failed to make sorted-subset sequencing complete, rarefaction showed.

Of note for this clone: Its antigen is unidentified.

Data came from immunoSEQ multiplex PCR; TCRdb stores just in-frame clones and leaves some out. The repertoire has a few million clones, 85% to 95% of them found once; the top ten carry 0.35% to 0.5%. The V gene lost 2 bases and the J gene lost 3 bases, with 10 bases spanning the gap. From germline, CDR1 is MDHEN and CDR2 SYDVKM. CDR3 size: 14 residues. This clonotype was obtained from a man aged 18 to 35 in good health. Some clones in this sample may be carry-over from other donors' samples. Sequencing was done on a sample of naive CD4+ T cells from PBMCs. This sample's subset: CD45RA+ positively selected. The gene calls are TRBV28 and TRBJ1-1, with D maybe TRBD1 (6 bases). In DNA, the CDR3 is TGTGCCAGCAGTTTAAAACCAGGGGACACTGAAGCTTTCTTT. As protein: CASSLKPGDTEAFF.